This T cell receptor beta chain is drawn from a study of patients and donors after allogeneic stem cell transplantation. Germline V lookup: CDR1 LGHDT, CDR2 YNNKEL (reference sequence). Trimming shortened V by 4 bases and J by 12 bases, and 18 bases separated the two germline ends. The CDR3 extends over 14 amino acids. One entry per CDR3 protein results from TCRdb running MiXCR on the RT-PCR reads. The data hold about 230,000 distinct CDR3 sequences, with 13% to 15% observed a single time. This clonotype was recorded a few times. The chain is built from TRBV3-1 and TRBJ1-4, with D possibly matching TRBD1 (6 bases). Sequenced sample: blood, either unsorted or a sorted T cell fraction (not recorded which). The clonotype comes from a human donor who was either an allogeneic HSCT recipient or a stem cell or donor lymphocyte infusion donor (not recorded which). It is not recorded whose cells these are; they may come from a transplant donor. CDR3 in DNA: TGTGCCAGCAGCCCCCCCGGGGACACAGTACAACTGTTTTTT. Protein: CASSPPGDTVQLFF. Full variable domain (missing parts from reference TRBV3-1 and TRBJ1-4): DTAVSQTPKYLVTQMGNDKSIKCEQNLGHDTMYWYKQDSKKFLKIMFSYNNKELIINETVPNRFSPKSPDKAHLNLHINSLELGDSAVYFCASSPPGDTVQLFFGSGTQLSVL.